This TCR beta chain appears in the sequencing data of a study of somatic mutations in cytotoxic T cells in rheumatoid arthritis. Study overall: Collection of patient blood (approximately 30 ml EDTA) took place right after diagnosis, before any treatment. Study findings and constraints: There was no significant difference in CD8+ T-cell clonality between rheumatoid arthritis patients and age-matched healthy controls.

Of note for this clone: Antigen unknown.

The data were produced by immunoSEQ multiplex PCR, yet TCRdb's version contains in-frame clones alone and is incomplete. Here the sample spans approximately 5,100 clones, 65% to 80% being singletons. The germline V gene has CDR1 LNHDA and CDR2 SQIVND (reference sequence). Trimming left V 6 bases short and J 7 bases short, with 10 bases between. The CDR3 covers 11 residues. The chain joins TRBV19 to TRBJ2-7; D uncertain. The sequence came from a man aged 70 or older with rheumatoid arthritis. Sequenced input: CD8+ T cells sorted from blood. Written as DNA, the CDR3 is TGTGCCAGTAGGGCTTCCATGGAGCAGTACTTC. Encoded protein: CASRASMEQYF.